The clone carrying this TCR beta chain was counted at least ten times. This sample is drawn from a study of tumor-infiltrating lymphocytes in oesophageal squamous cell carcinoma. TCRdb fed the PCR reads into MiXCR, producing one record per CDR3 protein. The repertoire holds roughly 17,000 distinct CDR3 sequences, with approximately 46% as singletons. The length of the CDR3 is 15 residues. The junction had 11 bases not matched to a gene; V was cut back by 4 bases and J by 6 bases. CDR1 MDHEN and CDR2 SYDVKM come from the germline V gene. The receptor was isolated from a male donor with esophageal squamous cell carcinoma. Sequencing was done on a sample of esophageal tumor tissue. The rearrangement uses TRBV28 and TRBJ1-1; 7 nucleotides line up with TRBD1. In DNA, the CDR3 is TGTGCCAGCAGTTACAGGGGCCGGGGGGGAGCTGAAGCTTTCTTT. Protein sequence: CASSYRGRGGAEAFF.